These T cell receptor beta chains were read from a single sample in a study of shared clonotypes between healthy human individuals. Data came from immunoSEQ multiplex PCR; TCRdb stores just in-frame clones and leaves some out. Of about 480,000 clones listed, approximately 85% are singletons. Source material: PBMCs. All receptors derive from a woman between 35 and 50 years old in good health. Some clones in this sample may be carry-over from other donors' samples. CDR3s include the opening cysteine and the closing phenylalanine or tryptophan. The D gene is left open where the match is weak. Clone size is not always given. Where it is, it says once, few, many or a class for expanded clones.

clone size	V gene	J gene	D gene	CDR3 DNA	CDR3 protein
once	TRBV10-3	TRBJ2-5	-	TGTGCCATCAGTGAGTCCCGGGACGGTGGGGAGACCCAGTACTTC	CAISESRDGGETQYF
-	TRBV29-1	TRBJ2-1	-	TGCAGCGTTGAAGAGGGTGGAGGGGCAAACTACAATGAGCAGTTCTTC	CSVEEGGGANYNEQFF
once	TRBV5-4	TRBJ2-3	TRBD2	TGTGCCAGCAGCTTGGTGGCGGGAGGGCCTTCAGATACGCAGTATTTT	CASSLVAGGPSDTQYF
-	TRBV4-2	TRBJ2-2	-	TGTGCCAGCAGCCAATCCGGGACTTCCTCAGGGGGGGAGCTGTTTTTT	CASSQSGTSSGGELFF
-	TRBV7-7	TRBJ2-6	-	TGTGCTAGCAGCTTAGACCTGAGGGGCTCTGGGGCCAACGTCCTGACTTTC	CASSLDLRGSGANVLTF
-	TRBV7-9	TRBJ1-5	-	TGTGCCAGAAGCTTGGCGCAAAATCAGCCCCAGCATTTT	CARSLAQNQPQHF
-	TRBV7-9	TRBJ2-5	TRBD2	TGTGCCAGCAGCTTAGGATCTAGCGGGAGAGGAGAGACCCAGTACTTC	CASSLGSSGRGETQYF
few	TRBV7-3	TRBJ2-2	TRBD1	TGTGCCAGCAGCAAGGACAGGGTGGACACCGGGGAGCTGTTTTTT	CASSKDRVDTGELFF
-	TRBV25-1	TRBJ2-3	TRBD1	TGTGCCAGCAGTCTGACAGGGACCTATACGCAGTATTTT	CASSLTGTYTQYF
once	TRBV19	TRBJ1-1	TRBD1	TGTGCCAGTACCCCGGCGGACAGGAGAAAAGATGAAGCTTTCTTT	CASTPADRRKDEAFF
-	TRBV2	TRBJ1-3	-	TGTGCCAGCAGTGAAGAAGGGGGGGGAGGAAACACCATATATTTT	CASSEEGGGGNTIYF
-	TRBV10-3	TRBJ2-1	TRBD2	TGTGCCATCAGTGAGTCACTAGCGGAGACCTATAATGAGCAGTTCTTC	CAISESLAETYNEQFF
-	TRBV10-3	TRBJ2-2	-	TGTGCCATCAGTGGACAGCAGAACACCGGGGAGCTGTTTTTT	CAISGQQNTGELFF
-	TRBV7-7	TRBJ2-3	TRBD2	TGTGCCAGCAGCCGGGACCTAGCGGGAGGGCCAGGAACGCAGTATTTT	CASSRDLAGGPGTQYF
once	TRBV6-6	TRBJ2-2	TRBD2	TGTGCCAGCAAACCGGGACTAGTCCGAACCGGGGAGCTGTTTTTT	CASKPGLVRTGELFF
-	TRBV19	TRBJ1-1	-	TGTGCCAGTAGCACCGGGACAAAGAACACTGAAGCTTTCTTT	CASSTGTKNTEAFF
-	TRBV25-1	TRBJ2-7	TRBD1	TGTGCCAGCAGGCCTTTGGACAGGGATCGGGGCGAGCAGTACTTC	CASRPLDRDRGEQYF
few	TRBV27	TRBJ2-1	-	TGTGCCAGCAGTCCGCCGGGCCCGCCCGCCTCCTACAATGAGCAGTTCTTC	CASSPPGPPASYNEQFF
-	TRBV28	TRBJ2-3	-	TGTGCCAGCAGTTTTGGGCCAACAGATACGCAGTATTTT	CASSFGPTDTQYF
-	TRBV10-3	TRBJ2-3	-	TGTGCCACCTTGTCCGGGACAACAAGCACAGATACGCAGTATTTT	CATLSGTTSTDTQYF
-	TRBV28	TRBJ2-5	-	TGTGCCAGCAGTTTATTAGAGACCCAGTACTTC	CASSLLETQYF
-	TRBV4-3	TRBJ2-7	TRBD1	TGCGCCAGCAGCTACACGACAGGGTCGAGCGAGCAGTACTTC	CASSYTTGSSEQYF
-	TRBV5-1	TRBJ1-4	TRBD1	TGCGCCAGCAGCCGGATGGGGACAGCTAATGAAAAACTGTTTTTT	CASSRMGTANEKLFF
few	TRBV7-3	TRBJ2-2	-	TGTGCCAGCAGCCCAGACGGGGGGCTGGTTGGCGGGGAGCTGTTTTTT	CASSPDGGLVGGELFF
-	TRBV7-2	TRBJ2-5	-	TGTGCCAGCAGCACCCAGGCTCGGTTTAGTAGGGTGGAGACCCAGTACTTC	CASSTQARFSRVETQYF
-	TRBV7-8	TRBJ2-1	TRBD2	TGTGCCAGCAGCTTAGGGGGACTAGCGGGTACGGATGAGCAGTTCTTC	CASSLGGLAGTDEQFF
few	TRBV7-3	TRBJ2-7	-	TGTGCCAGCAGCCCTGGGCCTACCTACGAGCAGTACTTC	CASSPGPTYEQYF
-	TRBV28	TRBJ1-1	-	TGTGCCAGCAGTTTATTAGGGGGTGTAGCTTTCTTT	CASSLLGGVAFF
-	TRBV28	TRBJ2-7	TRBD2	TGTGCCAGCAGTTTAATACGGCTAGCGGGAGGTCTTCCCCGGTACTTC	CASSLIRLAGGLPRYF
-	TRBV28	TRBJ2-3	-	TGTGCCAGCAGTTTATGGGGGAGAGATACAGATACGCAGTATTTT	CASSLWGRDTDTQYF